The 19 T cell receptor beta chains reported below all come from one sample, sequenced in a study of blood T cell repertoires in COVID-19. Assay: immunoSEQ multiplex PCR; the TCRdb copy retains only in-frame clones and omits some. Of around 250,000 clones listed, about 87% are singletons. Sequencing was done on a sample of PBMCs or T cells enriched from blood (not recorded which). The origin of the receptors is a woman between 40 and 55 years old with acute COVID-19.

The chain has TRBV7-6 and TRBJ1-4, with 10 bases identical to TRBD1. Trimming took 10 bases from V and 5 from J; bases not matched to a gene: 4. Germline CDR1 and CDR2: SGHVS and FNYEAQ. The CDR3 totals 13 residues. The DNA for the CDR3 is TGTGCCACCCGGACAGGGGGAAATGAAAAACTGTTTTTT. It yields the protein CATRTGGNEKLFF.

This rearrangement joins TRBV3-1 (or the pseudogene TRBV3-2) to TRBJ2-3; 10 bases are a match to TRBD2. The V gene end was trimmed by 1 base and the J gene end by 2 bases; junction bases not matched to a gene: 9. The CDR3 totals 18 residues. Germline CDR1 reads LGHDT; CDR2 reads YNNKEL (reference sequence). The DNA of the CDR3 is TGTGCCAGCAGCCAAGGTGGTGGTAGCGGGAGGTACACAGATACGCAGTATTTT. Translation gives CASSQGGGSGRYTDTQYF.

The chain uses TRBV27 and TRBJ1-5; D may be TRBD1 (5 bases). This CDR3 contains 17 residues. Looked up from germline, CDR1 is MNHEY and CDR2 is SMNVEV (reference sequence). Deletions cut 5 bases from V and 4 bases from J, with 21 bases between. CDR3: CASSARSGLRWNQPQHF. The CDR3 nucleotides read TGTGCCAGCAGTGCCCGGTCGGGACTTCGTTGGAATCAGCCCCAGCATTTT.

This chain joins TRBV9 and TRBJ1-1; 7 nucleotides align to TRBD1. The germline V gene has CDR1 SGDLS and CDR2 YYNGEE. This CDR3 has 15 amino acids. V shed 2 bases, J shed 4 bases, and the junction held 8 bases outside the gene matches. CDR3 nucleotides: TGTGCCAGCAGCGTTGGACAGGTTTTTGGCACTGAAGCTTTCTTT. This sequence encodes CASSVGQVFGTEAFF.

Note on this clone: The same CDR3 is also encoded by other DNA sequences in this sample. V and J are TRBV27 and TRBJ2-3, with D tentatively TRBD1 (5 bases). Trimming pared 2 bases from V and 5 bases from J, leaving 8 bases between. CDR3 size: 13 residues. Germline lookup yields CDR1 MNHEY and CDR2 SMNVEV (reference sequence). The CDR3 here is CASSLIREDTQYF. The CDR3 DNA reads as TGTGCCAGCAGTTTAATCAGGGAAGATACGCAGTATTTT.

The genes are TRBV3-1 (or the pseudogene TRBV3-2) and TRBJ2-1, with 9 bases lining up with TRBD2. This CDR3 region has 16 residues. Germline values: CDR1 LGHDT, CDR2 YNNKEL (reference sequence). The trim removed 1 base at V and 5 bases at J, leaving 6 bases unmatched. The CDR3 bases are TGTGCCAGCAGCCAAGGGGGGCTAGCGGGACACAATGAGCAGTTCTTC. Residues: CASSQGGLAGHNEQFF.

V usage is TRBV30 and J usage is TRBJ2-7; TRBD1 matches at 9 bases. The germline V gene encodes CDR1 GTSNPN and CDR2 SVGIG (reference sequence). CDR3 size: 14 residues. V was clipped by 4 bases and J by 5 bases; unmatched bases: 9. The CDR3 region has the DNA TGTGCCTGGATGGGACAGGGACCAGCCCACGAGCAGTACTTC. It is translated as CAWMGQGPAHEQYF.

Written as DNA, the CDR3 is TGTGCCAGCCGCGGCAGGGGCCGACAGGTTGATGAAGCTTTCTTT. Amino acid sequence: CASRGRGRQVDEAFF. V is TRBV7-9 and J is TRBJ1-1; D is perhaps TRBD1 (6 bases). V was trimmed by 8 bases and J by 7 bases, leaving 23 bases between them. The CDR3 spans 15 residues. Per germline, CDR1 SEHNR and CDR2 FQNEAQ (reference sequence).

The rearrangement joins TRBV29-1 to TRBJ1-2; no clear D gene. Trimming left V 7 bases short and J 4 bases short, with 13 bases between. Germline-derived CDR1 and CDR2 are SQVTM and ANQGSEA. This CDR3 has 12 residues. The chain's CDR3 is CSARRGAYGYTF. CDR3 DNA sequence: TGCAGCGCCCGACGAGGAGCCTATGGCTACACCTTC.

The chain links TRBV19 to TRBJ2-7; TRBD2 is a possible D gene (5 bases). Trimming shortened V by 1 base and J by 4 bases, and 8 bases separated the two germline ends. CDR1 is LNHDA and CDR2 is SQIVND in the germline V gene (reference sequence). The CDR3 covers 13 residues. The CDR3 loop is CASSIGTGYEQYV. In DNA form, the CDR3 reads TGTGCCAGTAGTATAGGGACGGGATACGAGCAGTACGTC.

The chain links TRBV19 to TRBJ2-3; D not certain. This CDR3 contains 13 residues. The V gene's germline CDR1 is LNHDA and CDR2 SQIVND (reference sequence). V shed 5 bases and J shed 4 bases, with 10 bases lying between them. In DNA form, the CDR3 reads TGTGCCAGTAGTCCGACTCGGGCAGATACGCAGTATTTT. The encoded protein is CASSPTRADTQYF.

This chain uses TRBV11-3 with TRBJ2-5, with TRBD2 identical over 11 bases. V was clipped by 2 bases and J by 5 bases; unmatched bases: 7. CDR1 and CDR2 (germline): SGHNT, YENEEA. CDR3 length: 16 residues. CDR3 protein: CASSLSLAGADETQYF. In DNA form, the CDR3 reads TGTGCCAGCAGCTTATCACTAGCGGGAGCTGATGAGACCCAGTACTTC.

CDR3 DNA: TGTGCCAGCAGTGCCGGGGGTAGCGGGAGTGGCACAGATACGCAGTATTTT. Protein sequence: CASSAGGSGSGTDTQYF. The rearrangement joins TRBV28 to TRBJ2-3, with 9 bases identical to TRBD2. Germline loops: CDR1 MDHEN, CDR2 SYDVKM. With V trimmed by 5 bases and J by 1 base, 10 bases remained unmatched. There are 17 residues in the CDR3.

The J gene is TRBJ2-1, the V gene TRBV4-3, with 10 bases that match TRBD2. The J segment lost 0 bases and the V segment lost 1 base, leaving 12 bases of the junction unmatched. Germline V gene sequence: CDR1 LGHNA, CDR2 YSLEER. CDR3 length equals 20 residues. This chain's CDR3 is CASSQVLASGGQSSYNEQFF. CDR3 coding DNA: TGCGCCAGCAGCCAAGTATTGGCTAGCGGGGGACAGAGCTCCTACAATGAGCAGTTCTTC.

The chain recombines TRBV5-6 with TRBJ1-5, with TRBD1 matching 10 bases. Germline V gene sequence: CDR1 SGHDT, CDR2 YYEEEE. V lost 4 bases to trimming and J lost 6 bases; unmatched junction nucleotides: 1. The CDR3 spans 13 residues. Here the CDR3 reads CASSRTGGQPQHF. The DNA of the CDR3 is TGTGCCAGCAGCCGGACAGGGGGTCAGCCCCAGCATTTT.

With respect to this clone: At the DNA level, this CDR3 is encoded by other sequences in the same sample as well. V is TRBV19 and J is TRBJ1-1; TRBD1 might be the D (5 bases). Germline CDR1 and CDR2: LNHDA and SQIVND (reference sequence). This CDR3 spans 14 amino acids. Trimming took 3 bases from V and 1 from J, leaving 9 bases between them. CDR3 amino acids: CASSIQGGNTEAFF. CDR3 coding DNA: TGTGCCAGTAGTATTCAGGGAGGGAACACTGAAGCTTTCTTT.

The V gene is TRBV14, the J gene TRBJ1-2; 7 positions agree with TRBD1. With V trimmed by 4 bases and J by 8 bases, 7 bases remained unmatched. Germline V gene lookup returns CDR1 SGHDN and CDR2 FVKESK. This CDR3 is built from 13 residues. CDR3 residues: CASSPQTGSGYTF. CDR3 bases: TGTGCCAGCAGCCCCCAGACAGGGAGCGGCTACACCTTC.

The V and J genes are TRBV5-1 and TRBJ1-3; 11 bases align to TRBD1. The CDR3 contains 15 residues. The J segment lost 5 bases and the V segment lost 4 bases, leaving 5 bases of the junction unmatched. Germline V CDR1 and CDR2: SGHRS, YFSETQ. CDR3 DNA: TGCGCCAGCAGCCCAGGGACAGGGGGGAGAAACACCATATATTTT. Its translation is CASSPGTGGRNTIYF.

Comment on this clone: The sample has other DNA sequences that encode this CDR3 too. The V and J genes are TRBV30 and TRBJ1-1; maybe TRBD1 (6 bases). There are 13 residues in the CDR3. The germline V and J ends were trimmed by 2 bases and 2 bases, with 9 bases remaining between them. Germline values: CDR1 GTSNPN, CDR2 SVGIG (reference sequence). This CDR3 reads CAWSMTGNTEAFF. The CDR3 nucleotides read TGTGCCTGGAGTATGACAGGAAACACTGAAGCTTTCTTT.